This T cell receptor (beta chain) was documented in a study of cytotoxic CD8 clonotypes in ibrutinib-treated CLL. Here immunoSEQ multiplex PCR was the method, and the copy in TCRdb shows in-frame clones only, minus some. This repertoire shows roughly 220,000 clones, 75% to 85% found once; its top ten account for over 9.5%. Germline-derived CDR1 and CDR2 are MDHEN and SYDVKM. The ends were cut back, 6 bases at V and 2 bases at J, with 11 bases in the middle. The CDR3 covers 13 residues. Material: PBMCs, obtained after 12 months of ibrutinib treatment. V gene TRBV28 combines with J gene TRBJ2-7; D unresolved. The sequence was collected from a human donor with chronic lymphocytic leukemia. CDR3 in DNA: TGTGCCAGCAGCCCCCCTTTCGCCTACGAGCAGTACTTC. Its translation is CASSPPFAYEQYF.